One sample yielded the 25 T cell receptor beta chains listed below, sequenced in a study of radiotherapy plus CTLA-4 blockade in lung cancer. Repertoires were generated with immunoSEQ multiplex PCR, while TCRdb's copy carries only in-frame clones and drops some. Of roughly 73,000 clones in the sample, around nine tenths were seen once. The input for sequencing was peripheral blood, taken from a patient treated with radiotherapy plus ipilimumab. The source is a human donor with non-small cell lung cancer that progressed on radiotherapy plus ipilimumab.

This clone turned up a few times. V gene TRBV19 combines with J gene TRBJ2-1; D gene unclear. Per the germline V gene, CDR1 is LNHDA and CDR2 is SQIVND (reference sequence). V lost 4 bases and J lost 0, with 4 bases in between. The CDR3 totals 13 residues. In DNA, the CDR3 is TGTGCCAGTAGTACAGCCTCCTACAATGAGCAGTTCTTC. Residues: CASSTASYNEQFF.

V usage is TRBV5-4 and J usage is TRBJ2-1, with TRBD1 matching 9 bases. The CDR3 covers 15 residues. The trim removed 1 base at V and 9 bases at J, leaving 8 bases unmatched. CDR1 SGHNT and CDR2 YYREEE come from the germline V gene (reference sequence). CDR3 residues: CASSLPGQGGGEQFF. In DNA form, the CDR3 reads TGTGCCAGCAGCTTGCCGGGACAGGGTGGGGGTGAGCAGTTCTTC.

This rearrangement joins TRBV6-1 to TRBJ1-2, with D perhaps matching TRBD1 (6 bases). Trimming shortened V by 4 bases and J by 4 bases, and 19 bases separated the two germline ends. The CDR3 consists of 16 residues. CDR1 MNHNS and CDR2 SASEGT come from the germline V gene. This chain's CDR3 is CASSAPRGSQGYGYTF. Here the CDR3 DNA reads TGTGCCAGCAGTGCGCCCCGGGGATCACAGGGCTATGGCTACACCTTC.

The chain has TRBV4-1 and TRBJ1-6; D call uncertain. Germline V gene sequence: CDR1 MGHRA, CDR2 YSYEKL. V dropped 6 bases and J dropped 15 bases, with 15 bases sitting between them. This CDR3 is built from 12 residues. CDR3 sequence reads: CASSSLGADLHF. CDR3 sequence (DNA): TGCGCCAGCAGTAGTTTGGGAGCAGACCTCCACTTT.

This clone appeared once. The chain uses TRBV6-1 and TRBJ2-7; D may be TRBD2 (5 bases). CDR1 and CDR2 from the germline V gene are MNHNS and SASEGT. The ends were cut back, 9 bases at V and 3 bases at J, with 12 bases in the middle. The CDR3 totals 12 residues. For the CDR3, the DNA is TGTGCCAGACGGGAACCTAACTACGAGCAGTACTTC. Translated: CARREPNYEQYF.

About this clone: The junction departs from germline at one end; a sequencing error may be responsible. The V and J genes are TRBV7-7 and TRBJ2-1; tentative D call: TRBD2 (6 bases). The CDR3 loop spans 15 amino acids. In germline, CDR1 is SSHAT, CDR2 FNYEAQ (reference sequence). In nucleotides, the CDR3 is TGTGCTAGCAGCTTAAACGCGGGAAACTACAATGAGCAGTTCTTC. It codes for CASSLNAGNYNEQFF.

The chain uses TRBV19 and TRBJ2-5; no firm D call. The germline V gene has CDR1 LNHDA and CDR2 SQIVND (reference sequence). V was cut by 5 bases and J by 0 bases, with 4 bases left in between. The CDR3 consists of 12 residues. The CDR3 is CASSVNQETQYF. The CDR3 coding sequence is TGTGCCAGTAGTGTAAACCAAGAGACCCAGTACTTC.

The CDR3 spells CASTMSGPDTEAFF. The CDR3 DNA is TGTGCCAGTACAATGTCGGGGCCGGACACTGAAGCTTTCTTT. V usage is TRBV19 and J usage is TRBJ1-1; D perhaps matches TRBD1 (5 bases). Germline V gives CDR1 LNHDA, CDR2 SQIVND (reference sequence). The CDR3 extends over 14 amino acids. Trimming pared 7 bases from V and 3 bases from J, leaving 15 bases between.

The CDR3 DNA follows: TGTGCCAGCAGCAGACTAGCGGGAGGTGGTGATGAGCAGTTCTTC. Protein: CASSRLAGGGDEQFF. V and J are TRBV2 and TRBJ2-1; 13 nucleotides match TRBD2. With 6 bases clipped from V and 8 bases from J, the junction kept 7 bases outside the gene matches. The CDR3 length is 15 residues. The V gene's germline CDR1 is SNHLY and CDR2 FYNNEI. The whole variable domain, filled in from reference TRBV2 and TRBJ2-1, reads EPEVTQTPSHQVTQMGQEVILRCVPISNHLYFYWYRQILGQKVEFLVSFYNNEISEKSEIFDDQFSVERPDGSNFTLKIRSTKLEDSAMYFCASSRLAGGGDEQFFGPGTRLTVL.

This CDR3 reads CASSLVTEDTQYF. In DNA, the CDR3 is TGTGCCAGCAGCTTAGTCACGGAAGATACGCAGTATTTT. The genes are TRBV7-9 and TRBJ2-3; no firm D call. Germline V gene sequence: CDR1 SEHNR, CDR2 FQNEAQ (reference sequence). The V end lost 1 base, the J end lost 5 bases, and 7 bases lay between the germline ends. This CDR3 region has 13 residues.

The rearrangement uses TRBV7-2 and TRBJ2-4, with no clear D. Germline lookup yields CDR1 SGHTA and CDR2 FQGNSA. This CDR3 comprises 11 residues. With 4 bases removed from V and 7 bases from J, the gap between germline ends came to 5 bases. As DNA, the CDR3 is TGTGCCAGCAGCTCGGTCAACATTCAGTACTTC. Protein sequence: CASSSVNIQYF.

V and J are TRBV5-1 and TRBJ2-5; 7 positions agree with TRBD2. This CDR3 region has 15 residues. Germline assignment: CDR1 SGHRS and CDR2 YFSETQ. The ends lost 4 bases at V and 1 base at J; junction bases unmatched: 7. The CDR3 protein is CASSGGVALQETQYF. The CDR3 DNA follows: TGCGCCAGCAGCGGGGGGGTCGCCCTCCAAGAGACCCAGTACTTC. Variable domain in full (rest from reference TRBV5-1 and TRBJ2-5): KAGVTQTPRYLIKTRGQQVTLSCSPISGHRSVSWYQQTPGQGLQFLFEYFSETQRNKGNFPGRFSGRQFSNSRSEMNVSTLELGDSALYLCASSGGVALQETQYFGPGTRLLVL.

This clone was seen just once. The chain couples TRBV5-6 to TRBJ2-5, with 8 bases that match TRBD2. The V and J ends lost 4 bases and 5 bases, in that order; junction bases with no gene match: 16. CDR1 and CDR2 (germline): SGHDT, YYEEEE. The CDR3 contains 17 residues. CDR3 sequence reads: CASSPERGAGVGETQYF. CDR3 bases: TGTGCCAGCAGCCCCGAGAGGGGAGCGGGAGTGGGGGAGACCCAGTACTTC.

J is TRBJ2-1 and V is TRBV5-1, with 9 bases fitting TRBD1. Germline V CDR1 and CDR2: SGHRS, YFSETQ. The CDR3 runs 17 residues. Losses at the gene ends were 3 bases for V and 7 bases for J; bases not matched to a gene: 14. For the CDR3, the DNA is TGCGCCAGCAGCTCGTCCGGGACAGGGAAATGGAAGAATGAGCAGTTCTTC. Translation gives CASSSSGTGKWKNEQFF. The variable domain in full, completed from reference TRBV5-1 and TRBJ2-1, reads KAGVTQTPRYLIKTRGQQVTLSCSPISGHRSVSWYQQTPGQGLQFLFEYFSETQRNKGNFPGRFSGRQFSNSRSEMNVSTLELGDSALYLCASSSSGTGKWKNEQFFGPGTRLTVL.

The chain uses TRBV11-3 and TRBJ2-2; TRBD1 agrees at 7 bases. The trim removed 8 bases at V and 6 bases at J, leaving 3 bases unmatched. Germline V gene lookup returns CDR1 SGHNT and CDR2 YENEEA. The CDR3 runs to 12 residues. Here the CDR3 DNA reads TGTGCCAGCCAGGGGGTCTCCGGGGAGCTGTTTTTT. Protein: CASQGVSGELFF.

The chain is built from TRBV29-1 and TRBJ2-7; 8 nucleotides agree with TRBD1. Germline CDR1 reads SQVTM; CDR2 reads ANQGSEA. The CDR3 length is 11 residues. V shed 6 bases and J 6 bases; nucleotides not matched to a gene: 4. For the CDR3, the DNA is TGCAGCGTAGGACAGGGTGGCGAGCAGTACTTC. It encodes CSVGQGGEQYF.

CDR3 region: CASSSELREAFF. DNA of the CDR3: TGCGCCAGCAGCTCCGAGCTGAGGGAAGCTTTCTTT. The chain recombines TRBV10-1 with TRBJ1-1; D not resolved. Trimming left V 6 bases short and J 8 bases short, with 13 bases between. The V gene's germline CDR1 is WNHNN and CDR2 SYGVQD (reference sequence). The CDR3 is 12 amino acids.

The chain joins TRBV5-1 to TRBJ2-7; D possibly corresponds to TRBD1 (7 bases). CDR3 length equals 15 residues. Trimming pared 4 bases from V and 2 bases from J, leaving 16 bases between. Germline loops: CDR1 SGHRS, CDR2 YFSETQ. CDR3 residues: CASSPGQGGTYEQYF. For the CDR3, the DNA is TGCGCCAGCAGCCCCGGTCAGGGGGGAACCTACGAGCAGTACTTC.

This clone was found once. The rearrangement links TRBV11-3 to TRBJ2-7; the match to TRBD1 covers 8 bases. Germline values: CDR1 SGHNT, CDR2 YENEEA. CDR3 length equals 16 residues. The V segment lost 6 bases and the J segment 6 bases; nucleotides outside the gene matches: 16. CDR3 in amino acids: CASRRRSAQGVCEQYV. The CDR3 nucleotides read TGTGCCAGCAGACGTAGATCAGCACAGGGGGTATGCGAGCAGTACGTC.

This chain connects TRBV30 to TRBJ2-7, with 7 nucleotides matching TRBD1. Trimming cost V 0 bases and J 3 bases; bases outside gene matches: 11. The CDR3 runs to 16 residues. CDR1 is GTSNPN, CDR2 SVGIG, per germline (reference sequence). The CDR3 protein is CAWSVGHRDSHYEQYF. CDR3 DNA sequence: TGTGCCTGGAGTGTAGGTCATCGGGACAGCCACTACGAGCAGTACTTC.

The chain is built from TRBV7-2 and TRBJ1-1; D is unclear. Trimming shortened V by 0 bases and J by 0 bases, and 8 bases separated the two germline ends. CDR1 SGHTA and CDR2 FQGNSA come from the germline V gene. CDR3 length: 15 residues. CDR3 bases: TGTGCCAGCAGCTTAGCGAGGGCGATGAACACTGAAGCTTTCTTT. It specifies CASSLARAMNTEAFF.

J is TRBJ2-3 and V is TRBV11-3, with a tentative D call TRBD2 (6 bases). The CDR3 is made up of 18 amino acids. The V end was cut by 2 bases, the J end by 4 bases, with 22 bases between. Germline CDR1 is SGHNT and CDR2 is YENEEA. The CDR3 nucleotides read TGTGCCAGCAGCTTAAAAAAATCGGGAGCCACGATATCAGATACGCAGTATTTT. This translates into CASSLKKSGATISDTQYF.

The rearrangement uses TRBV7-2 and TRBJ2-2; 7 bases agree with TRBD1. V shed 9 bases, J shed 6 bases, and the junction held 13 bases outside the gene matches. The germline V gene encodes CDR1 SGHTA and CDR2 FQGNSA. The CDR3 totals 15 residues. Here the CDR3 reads CASREGGLVAGELFF. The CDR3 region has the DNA TGTGCCAGTAGGGAAGGGGGCTTGGTCGCCGGGGAGCTGTTTTTT.

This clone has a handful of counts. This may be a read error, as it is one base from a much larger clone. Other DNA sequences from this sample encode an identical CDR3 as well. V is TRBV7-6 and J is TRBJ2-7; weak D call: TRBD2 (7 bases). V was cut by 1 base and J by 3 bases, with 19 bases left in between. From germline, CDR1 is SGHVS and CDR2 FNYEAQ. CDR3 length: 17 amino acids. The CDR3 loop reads CASSLEGGWGGYYEQYF. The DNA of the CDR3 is TGTGCCAGCAGCTTAGAGGGGGGGTGGGGCGGGTACTACGAGCAGTACTTC.

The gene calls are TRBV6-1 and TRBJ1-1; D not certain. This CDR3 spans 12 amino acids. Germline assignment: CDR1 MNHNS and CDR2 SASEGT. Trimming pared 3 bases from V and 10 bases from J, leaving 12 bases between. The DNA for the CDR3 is TGTGCCAGCAGTGACTCTATTTTGGGAGCTTTCTTT. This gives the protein CASSDSILGAFF.